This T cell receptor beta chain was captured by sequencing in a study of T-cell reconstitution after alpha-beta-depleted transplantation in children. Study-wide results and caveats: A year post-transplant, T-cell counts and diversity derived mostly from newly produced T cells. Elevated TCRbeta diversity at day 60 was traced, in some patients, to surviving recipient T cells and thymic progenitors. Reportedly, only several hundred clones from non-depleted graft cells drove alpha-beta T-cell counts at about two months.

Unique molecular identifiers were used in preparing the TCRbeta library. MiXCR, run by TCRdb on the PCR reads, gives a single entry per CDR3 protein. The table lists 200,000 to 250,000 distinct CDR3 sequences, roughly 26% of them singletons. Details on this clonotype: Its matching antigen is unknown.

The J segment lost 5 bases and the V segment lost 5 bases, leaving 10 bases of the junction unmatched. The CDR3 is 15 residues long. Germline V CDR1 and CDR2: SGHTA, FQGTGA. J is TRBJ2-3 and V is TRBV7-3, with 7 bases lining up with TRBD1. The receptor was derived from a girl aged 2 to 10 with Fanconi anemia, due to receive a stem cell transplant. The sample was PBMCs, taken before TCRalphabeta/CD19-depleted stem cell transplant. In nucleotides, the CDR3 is TGTGCCAGCAGCCTACTGACAGGGAAGGGAGATACGCAGTATTTT. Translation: CASSLLTGKGDTQYF.